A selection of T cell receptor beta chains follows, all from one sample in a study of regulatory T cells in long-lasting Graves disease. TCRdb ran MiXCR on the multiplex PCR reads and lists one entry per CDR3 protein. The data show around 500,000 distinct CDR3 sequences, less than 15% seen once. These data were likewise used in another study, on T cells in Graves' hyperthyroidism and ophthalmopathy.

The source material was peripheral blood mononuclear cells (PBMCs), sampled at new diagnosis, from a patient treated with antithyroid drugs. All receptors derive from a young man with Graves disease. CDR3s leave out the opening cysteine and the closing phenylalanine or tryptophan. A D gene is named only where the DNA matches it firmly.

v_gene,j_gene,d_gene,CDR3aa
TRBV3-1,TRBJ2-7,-,ASSQGLGEVQY
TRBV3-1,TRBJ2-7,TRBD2,ASRTGTSGRNGEQY
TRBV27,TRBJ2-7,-,ASGQLRGEQY
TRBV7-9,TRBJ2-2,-,ASSSSANTGELF
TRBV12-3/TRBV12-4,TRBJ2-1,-,ASSLLRWGSSYNEQF
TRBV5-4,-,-,ASSSVGAGETQY
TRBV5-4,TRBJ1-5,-,ASSHGGGNQPQH
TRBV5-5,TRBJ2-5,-,ASSHDSGPQETQY
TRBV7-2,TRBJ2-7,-,ASSLSSAPGQDEQY
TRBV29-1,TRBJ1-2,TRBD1,SVETGGSYGYT
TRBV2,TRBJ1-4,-,ASGPAVQGGEKLF
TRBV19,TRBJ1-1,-,ASSIREAPDTEAF
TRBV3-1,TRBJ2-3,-,ASSQNFDRSTDTQY
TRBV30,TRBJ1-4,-,AFRGTSARVINEKLF
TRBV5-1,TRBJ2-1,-,ASSLNADRAAEQF
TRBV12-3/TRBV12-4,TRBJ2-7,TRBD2,ASTASDSGREEQY
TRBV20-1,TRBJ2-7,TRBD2,SARGGIAGGYEQY
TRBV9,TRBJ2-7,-,ASSVEGNEQY
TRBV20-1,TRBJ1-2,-,SARAPGFNYGYT
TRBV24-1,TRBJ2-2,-,ATSETRATGELF
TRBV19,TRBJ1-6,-,ASGRLSANNSPLH
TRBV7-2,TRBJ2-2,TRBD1,ASSLAFYYRGRPNTGELF
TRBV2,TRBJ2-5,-,ASSGSEGETQY
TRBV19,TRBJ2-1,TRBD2,ASSSTSGRLHEQF
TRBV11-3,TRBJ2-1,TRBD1,ASSRMRGLPFYNEQF
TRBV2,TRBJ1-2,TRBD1,ARRGQWNGYT
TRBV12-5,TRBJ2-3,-,ASGSRTGSTDTQY
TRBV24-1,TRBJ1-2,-,ATSDSPNYGYT
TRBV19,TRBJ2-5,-,ASSPQDTRETQY
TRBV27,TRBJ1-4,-,ASSARTNEKLF
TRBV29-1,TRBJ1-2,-,SVDKGGYT
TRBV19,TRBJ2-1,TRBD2,ASSIPPRASGRYEQF
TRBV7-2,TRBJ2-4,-,ASSLGSTGYGY
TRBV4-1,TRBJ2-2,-,ASSLQGRGTGELF
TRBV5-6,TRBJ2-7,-,ASSLVASADEQY
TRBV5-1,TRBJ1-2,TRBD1,ASSWGDSPTYGYT
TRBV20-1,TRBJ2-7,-,SARPRDGIYEQY
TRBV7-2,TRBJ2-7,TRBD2,ASSSSSGAYEQY
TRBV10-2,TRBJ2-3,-,ASSDGGPSTDTQY
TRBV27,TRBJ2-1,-,ASSLFVMRLGHNEQF
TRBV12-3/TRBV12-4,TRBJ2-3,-,ASSLDREGDTQY
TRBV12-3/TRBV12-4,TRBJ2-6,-,ASRPGVPGANVLT
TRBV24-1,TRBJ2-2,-,ATKGVGGELF
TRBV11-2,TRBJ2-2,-,ASSSRPDTGELF
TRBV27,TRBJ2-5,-,ASSTGLAQESQY
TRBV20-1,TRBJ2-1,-,SARSGTRNGDEQF
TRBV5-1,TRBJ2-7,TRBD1,ASSRQGANSYEQY
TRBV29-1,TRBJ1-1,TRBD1,SVTRGLAEAF
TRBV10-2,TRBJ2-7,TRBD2,ASRELAGTYEQY
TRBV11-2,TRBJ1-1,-,ASSLESITLRAF
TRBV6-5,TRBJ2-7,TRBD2,ASSWPGGSYEQY
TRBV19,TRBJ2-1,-,ASSINKRSSYNEQF
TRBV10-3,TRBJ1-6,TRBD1,AIATGQNSPLH
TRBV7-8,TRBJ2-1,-,ASSLQEVLYNEQF
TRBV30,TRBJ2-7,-,AWRNQASIQQY
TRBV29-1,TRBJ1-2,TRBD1,SFQDRGNYGYT
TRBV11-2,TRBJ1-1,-,ASSLDLSEAF